This record concerns one T cell receptor beta chain sequence. These data originate in a study of blood T cell repertoires in COVID-19. Study information: The analysed material was cDNA or gDNA that came from T cells, B-cell-depleted T cells, or PBMCs.

The protocol was immunoSEQ multiplex PCR, while the TCRdb copy is restricted to in-frame clones and leaves out a portion. This table has more than 85,000 clones, roughly 85% appearing once. The source material was peripheral blood. The sequence came from a man older than 75 with acute or convalescent COVID-19.

CDR3 amino acids: CASSSSQGPTGGYTF. DNA for the CDR3: TGCGCCAGCAGCTCTTCTCAGGGCCCAACGGGTGGCTACACCTTC. This chain links TRBV5-1 with TRBJ1-2; D is perhaps TRBD1 (5 bases). The CDR3 sequence is 15 residues long. Germline V gene sequence: CDR1 SGHRS, CDR2 YFSETQ. V was cut by 3 bases and J by 7 bases, with 19 bases left in between.